Below are 9 T cell receptor beta chains sequenced from a single sample in a study of blood T cells in healthy people across ages. For the second PCR, which ran for about 6 to 11 cycles, a sample-barcoded 5' primer and a J-beta primer mix were used. TCRdb re-called the 5' RACE reads through MiXCR, storing one row per CDR3 protein. The sample yields approximately 780,000 distinct CDR3 sequences, about a quarter seen once. Separately, the same data were catalogued under a study of T cells of mothers and their children.

Sequences were obtained from blood. These receptors were collected from a boy aged 5-17 years in good health.

The J gene is TRBJ1-5, the V gene TRBV27; the D gene is possibly TRBD1 (5 bases). CDR1 MNHEY and CDR2 SMNVEV come from the germline V gene (reference sequence). This CDR3 contains 14 residues. V lost 2 bases and J 11 bases, leaving 16 bases between the germline ends. Here the CDR3 DNA reads TGTGCCAGCAGTTTAGGGGCCGCCCAGGGAGCCCAGCATTTT. Its translation: CASSLGAAQGAQHF.

CDR3 protein: CASSSTGQNQETQYF. The CDR3 DNA reads TGCGCCAGCAGCTCGACGGGACAGAACCAAGAGACCCAGTACTTC. The J gene is TRBJ2-5, the V gene TRBV5-1; TRBD1 matches 7 bases. V was pared by 3 bases and J by 0 bases, with 5 bases of the junction left unmatched. The CDR3 has 15 residues. Germline assignment: CDR1 SGHRS and CDR2 YFSETQ.

The CDR3 sequence: CASSYSPGTGGEGNYGYTF. Written as DNA, the CDR3 is TGTGCCAGCAGTTACTCCCCCGGGACAGGGGGTGAGGGGAACTATGGCTACACCTTC. The V call is TRBV6-5, the J call TRBJ1-2; 11 nucleotides line up with TRBD1. V dropped 0 bases and J dropped 2; count of bases not matched to a gene: 11. From germline, CDR1 is MNHEY and CDR2 SVGAGI. This CDR3 is built from 19 residues.

This chain links TRBV3-1 with TRBJ1-1, with D possibly TRBD1 on 5 matching bases. The V end lost 6 bases, the J end lost 6 bases, and 8 bases lay between the germline ends. The CDR3 is 11 amino acids. Per the germline V gene, CDR1 is LGHDT and CDR2 is YNNKEL (reference sequence). The CDR3 bases are TGTGCCAGCAGTAGGGGATCTGAAGCTTTCTTT. Translation: CASSRGSEAFF.

On this clonotype: This may stem from a read error, because a much larger clone lies one nucleotide away. The chain couples TRBV7-3 to TRBJ2-7; D is uncertain. From germline, CDR1 is SGHTA and CDR2 FQGTGA. The CDR3 is 17 amino acids. DNA for the CDR3: TGTGCCAGCAGCTTTAGTCTCGGACGCCGAAGCTCCTACGAGCTGTACTTC. Protein sequence: CASSFSLGRRSSYELYF.

The chain links TRBV5-1 to TRBJ2-7; D is possibly TRBD1 or TRBD2 (5 bases each). The ends were cut back, 1 base at V and 4 bases at J, with 9 bases in the middle. CDR1 SGHRS and CDR2 YFSETQ come from the germline V gene. The CDR3 spans 13 residues. CDR3 DNA sequence: TGCGCCAGCAGCTTGCAGGGACGATACGAGCAGTACTTC. This sequence encodes CASSLQGRYEQYF.

The chain uses TRBV5-1 and TRBJ2-1; the match to TRBD1 covers 7 bases. Germline lookup yields CDR1 SGHRS and CDR2 YFSETQ. CDR3 length: 14 residues. V shed 2 bases and J 6 bases; nucleotides not matched to a gene: 5. DNA of the CDR3: TGCGCCAGCAGCTTCGAGGACAGGAGCAATGAGCAGTTCTTC. Translation: CASSFEDRSNEQFF.

The sample holds a few counts of this clonotype. The rearrangement uses TRBV12-3 or TRBV12-4 and TRBJ1-2; a weak D match, TRBD1 (6 bases). The CDR3 sequence is 15 residues long. Trimming removed 5 bases at V and 4 bases at J, with 17 bases between. CDR3 in amino acids: CASSPTSGASYGYTF. DNA for the CDR3: TGTGCCAGCAGTCCGACCTCGGGGGCAAGCTATGGCTACACCTTC.

The rearrangement joins TRBV2 to TRBJ1-1; D may be TRBD1 (6 bases). The CDR3 totals 12 residues. Trimming removed 7 bases from V and 11 bases from J, with 17 bases in between. Germline V gene sequence: CDR1 SNHLY, CDR2 FYNNEI. CDR3 protein: CASMGGGGSAFF. The CDR3 coding sequence is TGTGCCAGCATGGGAGGGGGAGGTTCGGCTTTCTTT.